This TCR beta chain stems from a study of PD-1 blockade in classical Hodgkin lymphoma. Findings and caveats of the study: When set against healthy donors, newly diagnosed patients were reported to show lower baseline TCR diversity. Repertoires differed for reasons still undefined, possibly disease activity or prior therapy.

Specified time point: newly diagnosed, previously untreated cHL patient sample. Thawed PBMCs underwent magnetic negative selection to yield purified CD4+ T cells. The authors used newly diagnosed, untreated classical Hodgkin lymphoma PBMCs as comparison. In regard to this clone: The antigen remains undetermined.

Trimming removed 4 bases from V and 8 bases from J, with 13 bases in between. Germline V gene lookup returns CDR1 SGHRS and CDR2 YFSETQ. The CDR3 loop spans 14 amino acids. Clones were sequenced by immunoSEQ multiplex PCR, and TCRdb holds only the in-frame ones, with some missing. The profile shows about 16,000 clones, about 90% of them singletons. The J gene is TRBJ1-6, the V gene TRBV5-1, with D possibly TRBD1 on 5 matching bases. The sample comprised CD4+ T cells from blood. The sequence was obtained from a human donor with classical Hodgkin lymphoma. The CDR3 sequence: CASSHGGLDSPLHF. DNA of the CDR3: TGCGCCAGCAGCCACGGGGGTTTAGATTCACCCCTCCACTTT.